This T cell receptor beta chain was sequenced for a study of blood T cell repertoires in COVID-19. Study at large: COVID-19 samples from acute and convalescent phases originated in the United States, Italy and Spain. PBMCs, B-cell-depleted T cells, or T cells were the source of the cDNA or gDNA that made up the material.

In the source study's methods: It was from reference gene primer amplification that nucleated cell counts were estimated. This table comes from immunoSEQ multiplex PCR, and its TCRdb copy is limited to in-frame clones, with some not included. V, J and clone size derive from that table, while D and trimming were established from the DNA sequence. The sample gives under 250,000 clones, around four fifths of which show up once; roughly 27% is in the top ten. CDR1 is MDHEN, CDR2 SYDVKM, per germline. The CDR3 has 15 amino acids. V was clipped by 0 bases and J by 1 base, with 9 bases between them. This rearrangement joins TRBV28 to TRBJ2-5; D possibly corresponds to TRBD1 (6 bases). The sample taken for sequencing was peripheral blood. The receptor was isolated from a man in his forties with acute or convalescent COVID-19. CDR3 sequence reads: CASSLWSGAQETQYF. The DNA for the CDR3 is TGTGCCAGCAGTTTATGGTCAGGGGCCCAAGAGACCCAGTACTTC.